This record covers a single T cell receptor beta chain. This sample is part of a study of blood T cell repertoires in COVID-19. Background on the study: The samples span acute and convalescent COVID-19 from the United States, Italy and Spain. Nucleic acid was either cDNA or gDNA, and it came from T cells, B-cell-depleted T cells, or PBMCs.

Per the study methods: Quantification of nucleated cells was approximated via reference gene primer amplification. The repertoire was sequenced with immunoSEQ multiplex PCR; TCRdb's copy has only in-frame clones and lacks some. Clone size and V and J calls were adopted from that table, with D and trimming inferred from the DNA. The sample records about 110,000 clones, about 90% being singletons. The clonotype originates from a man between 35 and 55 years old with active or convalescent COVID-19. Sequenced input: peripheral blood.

The CDR3 loop reads CATRGKAGLPNGYTF. The CDR3 DNA sequence: TGTGCCACCCGGGGGAAAGCAGGGCTACCGAATGGCTACACCTTC. The chain couples TRBV10-3 to TRBJ1-2, with D perhaps matching TRBD1 (5 bases). The V and J ends lost 10 bases and 6 bases respectively, with 24 bases between them. Germline lookup yields CDR1 ENHRY and CDR2 SYGVKD. The CDR3 extends over 15 amino acids.